This T cell receptor beta chain derives from a study of neurological immune-mediated disorders. Findings and caveats of the study: HTLV-1-associated myelopathy had the most TCR clonal expansion, whereas multiple sclerosis had the least (lower than in healthy controls).

The sample holds many counts of this clonotype. Its specificity is unknown. 5'RACE with 10-nucleotide random UMIs generated the cDNA. One entry per CDR3 protein results from TCRdb running MiXCR on the 5' RACE reads. Here the sample spans about 70,000 distinct CDR3 sequences, roughly 4.9% being singletons. The sequenced sample consisted of PBMCs. The receptor comes from a woman aged 70-85 years with multiple sclerosis.

CDR3 amino acids: CASSLGGSKNIQYF. Written as DNA, the CDR3 is TGTGCCAGCAGCTTAGGAGGGTCCAAAAACATTCAGTACTTC. This rearrangement joins TRBV7-2 to TRBJ2-4, with D possibly TRBD2 on 5 matching bases. V gave up 1 base and J gave up 2 bases, with 6 bases separating them. This CDR3 is 14 amino acids long. The V gene's germline CDR1 is SGHTA and CDR2 FQGNSA.